This T cell receptor (beta chain) was sequenced during a study of blood T cell repertoires in COVID-19. Study background: Sites in the United States, Italy and Spain provided acute and convalescent COVID-19 samples. In each case, the material was cDNA or gDNA derived from T cells, B-cell-depleted T cells, or PBMCs.

The Seattle patients joined while their infection was active and were tracked longitudinally afterward. The CDR3 runs 17 residues. Germline V lookup: CDR1 SGHRS, CDR2 YFSETQ. The ends were cut back, 4 bases at V and 5 bases at J, with 24 bases in the middle. The data were produced by immunoSEQ multiplex PCR, yet TCRdb's version contains in-frame clones alone and is incomplete. The sample lists roughly 200,000 clones, roughly 88% seen once, with 18% in the top ten. This chain links TRBV5-1 with TRBJ2-5; weak D call: TRBD2 (5 bases). Sequenced: peripheral blood. The receptor was derived from a man in his forties or fifties with COVID-19, enrolled during active disease. The CDR3 DNA is TGCGCCAGCAGCCGCCAACCGACTACCCAATTTAGGGAGACCCAGTACTTC. This gives the protein CASSRQPTTQFRETQYF.